This T cell receptor beta chain originates from a study of post-analysis software for immune sequencing data (dated by TCRdb to between 2015 and 2017). Study-level background: Recorded disease courses included relapsing-remitting, secondary progressive and progressive-relapsing multiple sclerosis, with some patients lacking subtype annotation. A subset of samples was prepared in parallel using single-end sample barcoding, then pooled and co-amplified after Illumina adapter ligation. Patient repertoires were compared against ten to twelve previously published healthy control repertoires from donors aged about 6 to 27 years.

Library creation used PCR. Sequencing was performed on an Illumina HiSeq 2500. To reduce PCR and sequencing biases, unique molecular identifiers were built into the TCR beta cDNA libraries. Some 500,000 cDNA molecules were obtained per 1 to 10 million input T cells, so each molecule approximated one T cell. The patient libraries were prepared and sequenced with the same protocol used for the earlier healthy control dataset. Within a given batch, samples were prepared together, multiplexed and sequenced on the same HiSeq lane. The study's processing was this. MIGEC handled the raw barcoded reads, throwing out single-read molecular identifier groups before consensus assembly and CDR3 extraction. VDJtools was used for post-analysis of the clonotype tables, and diversity was normalized by down-sampling every dataset to the size of the smallest sample. In repertoire overlap clustering, CDR3 amino acid sequences, but not nucleotide sequences, were matched to correct batch-related cross-sample contamination. TCRdb reworked the public reads: Q25 trimming with fastp, MiXCR clone assembly, productive beta chains retained. Rows are unified per CDR3 protein, each entry keeping the most common DNA and genes. The V and J calls were not made by the authors but by TCRdb's processing. The sample records a few hundred thousand distinct CDR3 sequences, less than 40% of which are singletons. The ten top clones hold approximately 6% of the sample.

The CDR3 sequence holds 16 residues, the cysteine and phenylalanine included. Kept here is only the CDR3 DNA, which spans 48 bases and is read in frame from base 1. V and J are truncated by 2 bases and 4 bases respectively, leaving an intervening sequence of 17 bases. From a lookup of the germline V gene (reference sequence), CDR1 and CDR2 are SEHNR and FQNEAQ. What the authors observed across the whole study: The multiple sclerosis patient group was slightly younger than the control group. Patients showed significantly higher frequencies than controls for roughly five TRBV segments, among them TRBV5-6, TRBV5-1 and TRBV20-1. When samples were clustered directly using the F measure, samples prepared in the same batch co-clustered strongly, which prompted a batch-effect correction. Normalized Chao1 diversity was significantly lower in multiple sclerosis patients than controls, suggesting substantial peripheral T-cell clonal expansion.

TCR beta repertoires were profiled from peripheral blood of about a dozen young patients with multiple sclerosis to demonstrate the VDJtools post-analysis software. The patients with multiple sclerosis were children and adolescents between 6 and 15 years of age. This clonotype was seen more than once but under ten times. The antigen it binds to is not known. Qualities for individual bases were not recorded, and no much larger clone is one base off. Sequenced material: blood. This sequence uses TRBV7-9 and TRBJ2-5; the D segment may tentatively be TRBD1 or TRBD2, each giving 5 matched bases. This TCR derives from a girl under 18 with multiple sclerosis. The CDR3 protein sequence reads: CASSLMIGGKRETQYF. The DNA is TGTGCCAGCAGCTTAATGATTGGGGGAAAGCGAGAGACCCAGTACTTC.